This T cell receptor (beta chain) is from a study of neurological immune-mediated disorders. Study-level results: Across subjects, expanded clones had no CDR3 amino acid sequences in common, pointing to private repertoires in all groups. There was no association between the multiple sclerosis repertoire cluster and any clinical or MRI feature. The study found the most TCR clonal expansion in HTLV-1-associated myelopathy and the least in multiple sclerosis, below healthy controls.

The cDNA was produced through 5'RACE with 10-nucleotide random UMIs. TCRdb recomputed calls from the 5' RACE reads with MiXCR, one row per CDR3 protein. The sample holds 45,000 to 60,000 distinct CDR3 sequences, less than 2.5% seen once. This clonotype was detected many times. Antigen specificity is unknown. The TCR was taken from a man aged 50 to 60 with multiple sclerosis. The sample was PBMCs.

The chain's CDR3 is CASSHGTAYEQYF. Here the CDR3 DNA reads TGCGCCAGCAGCCACGGGACAGCCTACGAGCAGTACTTC. The chain uses TRBV5-1 and TRBJ2-7, with 7 nucleotides matching TRBD1. This CDR3 region has 13 residues. The J segment lost 2 bases and the V segment lost 4 bases, leaving 3 bases of the junction unmatched. Germline V gene sequence: CDR1 SGHRS, CDR2 YFSETQ.